This T cell receptor beta chain was identified in a study of T cells in Graves' hyperthyroidism and ophthalmopathy. Study-level points and caveats: Stable hyperthyroidism was separated from ophthalmopathy by a model based on 13 V-J features.

This clonotype was counted at least ten times. What it binds is unknown. Diagnoses used clinical symptoms, serum thyroxine and TRAb, thyroid ultrasound and orbital computed tomography. What was amplified from RNA transcripts were TCR beta CDR3 regions. HTBI primers were used for first-round RT-PCR of the TCR CDR3. One entry per CDR3 protein, called by TCRdb with MiXCR from the multiplex PCR reads. This repertoire shows more than 500,000 distinct CDR3 sequences, about 15% found once; its top ten account for roughly 4.3%. Germline V CDR1 and CDR2: SGHNT, YENEEA. Trimming took off 1 base at V and 5 bases at J, with 15 bases between the two ends. This CDR3 is 15 amino acids long.

This rearrangement joins TRBV11-3 to TRBJ2-7, with D tentatively TRBD1 or TRBD2 (6 bases each). The sequencing input was blood. The receptor comes from a woman aged 40 to 50 with Graves' ophthalmopathy. CDR3 residues: CASSLGERGDHEQYF. In DNA form, the CDR3 reads TGTGCCAGCAGCTTAGGAGAAAGGGGGGACCACGAGCAGTACTTC.